The next 28 T cell receptor beta chains were all read from a single sample in a study of CD8 T cells in Susac syndrome. Reverse transcription of roughly 0.5 to 1 ug RNA was performed with random hexamers. MiXCR, run by TCRdb on the immunoSEQ multiplex PCR reads, gives a single entry per CDR3 protein. The table records 150,000 to 200,000 distinct CDR3 sequences, under 95% of them present only once. Input material: CD4+ T cells from PBMCs. These receptors came from a human donor in good health.

The chain joins TRBV20-1 to TRBJ2-5, with TRBD1 identical over 8 bases. CDR1 and CDR2 (germline): DFQATT, SNEGSKA (reference sequence). This CDR3 spans 12 amino acids. Trimming at V came to 6 bases and at J to 5 bases, leaving 5 bases not matched to a gene. CDR3 region: CSALDRVETQYF. The CDR3 bases are TGCAGTGCCCTGGACAGGGTTGAGACCCAGTACTTC.

The chain couples TRBV19 to TRBJ2-7; D is undetermined. This CDR3 is 13 amino acids long. Germline V gene data show CDR1 as LNHDA and CDR2 as SQIVND (reference sequence). V dropped 0 bases and J dropped 9 bases, with 12 bases sitting between them. CDR3 protein: CASSIDRATGQYF. The CDR3 coding sequence is TGTGCCAGTAGTATAGATCGGGCCACCGGGCAGTACTTC. The entire variable domain, with the rest obtained from reference TRBV19 and TRBJ2-7, is as follows: DGGITQSPKYLFRKEGQNVTLSCEQNLNHDAMYWYRQDPGQGLRLIYYSQIVNDFQKGDIAEGYSVSREKKESFPLTVTSAQKNPTAFYLCASSIDRATGQYFGPGTRLTVT.

There are a few counts of this clonotype. The chain recombines TRBV13 with TRBJ2-6; possibly TRBD1 for D (6 bases). Germline CDR1 PRHDT, CDR2 FYEKMQ (reference sequence). Trimming left V 8 bases short and J 0 bases short, with 17 bases between. This CDR3 is 17 amino acids long. CDR3 loop: CASQVGAFSSGANVLTF. CDR3 nucleotide sequence: TGTGCCAGCCAGGTGGGGGCGTTTAGCTCTGGGGCCAACGTCCTGACTTTC.

The chain links TRBV6-2 or TRBV6-3 to TRBJ1-5, with TRBD1 matching 9 bases. Germline V CDR1 and CDR2: MNHEY, SVGEGT. V trimming: 2 bases; J trimming: 2 bases; junction bases outside the gene matches: 1. The CDR3 runs 15 residues. CDR3 residues: CASSYRTGGNQPQHF. The CDR3 bases are TGTGCCAGCAGTTACCGGACAGGGGGCAATCAGCCCCAGCATTTT.

The rearrangement links TRBV2 to TRBJ1-5; D call uncertain. Germline lookup yields CDR1 SNHLY and CDR2 FYNNEI. Trimming took 0 bases from V and 4 from J, leaving 16 bases between them. There are 17 residues in the CDR3. The CDR3 coding sequence is TGTGCCAGCAGTGAAGCCTTCCGGATAGCTGGAAATCAGCCCCAGCATTTT. This gives the protein CASSEAFRIAGNQPQHF.

This chain connects TRBV6-1 to TRBJ2-2, with 13 positions matching TRBD2. V lost 6 bases to trimming and J lost 7 bases; unmatched junction nucleotides: 8. The CDR3 spans 16 residues. Per germline, CDR1 MNHNS and CDR2 SASEGT. The CDR3 sequence is CASRRTSGRSVGELFF. The CDR3 DNA reads TGTGCCAGCAGGCGGACTAGCGGGAGATCTGTCGGGGAGCTGTTTTTT.

The chain is built from TRBV7-9 and TRBJ2-1; TRBD2 matches at 8 bases. This CDR3 spans 14 amino acids. Germline V lookup: CDR1 SEHNR, CDR2 FQNEAQ (reference sequence). J gave up 6 bases and V 3 bases, and 4 bases lay outside the gene matches. The chain's CDR3 is CASSFGLAPNEQFF. In DNA form, the CDR3 reads TGTGCCAGCAGCTTCGGACTAGCCCCCAATGAGCAGTTCTTC.

This clonotype has a single count. This chain connects TRBV6-2 or TRBV6-3 to TRBJ2-7, with 8 bases identical to TRBD2. The V segment lost 5 bases and the J segment 1 base; nucleotides outside the gene matches: 4. Germline V gene lookup returns CDR1 MNHEY and CDR2 SVGEGT. This CDR3 region has 14 residues. The CDR3 nucleotides read TGTGCCAGCAGTGATAGCGGGATTTCCTACGAGCAGTACTTC. It encodes CASSDSGISYEQYF.

V usage is TRBV12-3 or TRBV12-4 and J usage is TRBJ1-3; no firm D call. The germline V and J ends were trimmed by 3 bases and 2 bases, with 8 bases remaining between them. The CDR3 loop spans 14 amino acids. The chain's CDR3 is CASSFSGAGNTIYF. The CDR3, as DNA: TGTGCCAGCAGTTTTTCGGGAGCTGGAAACACCATATATTTT.

The V gene is TRBV30, the J gene TRBJ1-2; 8 bases align to TRBD1. Trimming took 0 bases from V and 5 from J; bases not matched to a gene: 5. The CDR3 is 14 amino acids. Germline loops: CDR1 GTSNPN, CDR2 SVGIG (reference sequence). CDR3 DNA sequence: TGTGCCTGGAGTGTTCAGGGGGCTCAGTATGGCTACACCTTC. Translating it yields CAWSVQGAQYGYTF.

This rearrangement joins TRBV7-8 to TRBJ1-6; TRBD1 aligns across 10 bases. Germline loops: CDR1 SGHVS, CDR2 FQNEAQ. V lost 4 bases and J lost 15; bases outside the gene matches: 9. CDR3 length: 14 residues. The CDR3 DNA is TGTGCCAGCAGCTCGAGGGACAGGGGACCCTTCCTCCACTTT. Translated, it gives CASSSRDRGPFLHF.

This rearrangement joins TRBV9 to TRBJ2-7; TRBD2 matches at 12 bases. Germline CDR1 and CDR2: SGDLS and YYNGEE. The length of the CDR3 is 16 residues. The J segment lost 3 bases and the V segment lost 4 bases, leaving 8 bases of the junction unmatched. The CDR3 DNA follows: TGTGCCAGCAGCAGAGCAGGACTAGCGGGGATCTACGAGCAGTACTTC. Translated, it gives CASSRAGLAGIYEQYF. The variable domain in full, with the rest retrieved from reference TRBV9 and TRBJ2-7, is DSGVTQTPKHLITATGQRVTLRCSPRSGDLSVYWYQQSLDQGLQFLIQYYNGEERAKGNILERFSAQQFPDLHSELNLSSLELGDSALYFCASSRAGLAGIYEQYFGPGTRLTVT.

V gene TRBV20-1 combines with J gene TRBJ1-5, with TRBD1 as a possible D gene (5 bases). Germline V gene sequence: CDR1 DFQATT, CDR2 SNEGSKA (reference sequence). This CDR3 comprises 14 residues. With 4 bases removed from V and 7 bases from J, the gap between germline ends came to 17 bases. The DNA for the CDR3 is TGCAGTGCTATTCGGGGCGCGGACGTGCAGCCCCAGCATTTT. Protein sequence: CSAIRGADVQPQHF.

This clonotype was recorded only once. The genes are TRBV5-1 and TRBJ2-1, with a weak D call TRBD2 (5 bases). Deletions cut 0 bases from V and 5 bases from J, with 18 bases between. The CDR3 runs 17 residues. Germline CDR1 reads SGHRS; CDR2 reads YFSETQ. CDR3 in amino acids: CASSLARRTRLDNEQFF. The CDR3, as DNA: TGCGCCAGCAGCTTGGCCAGGCGTACTAGATTAGACAATGAGCAGTTCTTC.

This chain links TRBV13 with TRBJ2-1; 7 positions match TRBD2. Looked up from germline, CDR1 is PRHDT and CDR2 is FYEKMQ (reference sequence). V was clipped by 2 bases and J by 7 bases; unmatched bases: 5. This CDR3 comprises 14 residues. CDR3 DNA sequence: TGTGCCAGCAGCTTAAGGAGCGGGAAGAATGAGCAGTTCTTC. This sequence encodes CASSLRSGKNEQFF.

The chain uses TRBV18 and TRBJ2-6, with a tentative D call TRBD1 (6 bases). The CDR3 has 15 amino acids. Trimming took 3 bases from V and 8 from J, leaving 14 bases between them. Germline loops: CDR1 KGHSH, CDR2 LQKENI. This CDR3 is CASSPRQEATNVLTF. CDR3 DNA: TGTGCCAGCTCACCCCGACAGGAAGCGACCAACGTCCTGACTTTC.

This chain links TRBV24-1 with TRBJ2-3; D is possibly TRBD1 (7 bases). V lost 3 bases and J lost 4, with 13 bases in between. The CDR3 has 15 residues. CDR1 is KGHDR and CDR2 is SFDVKD in the germline V gene. DNA for the CDR3: TGTGCCACCAGTGATCCCCGGGGGACAGCAGATACGCAGTATTTT. This codes for CATSDPRGTADTQYF.

The CDR3: CASSQAWINYGYTF. In nucleotides, the CDR3 is TGCGCCAGCAGCCAAGCGTGGATTAACTATGGCTACACCTTC. This chain uses TRBV4-3 with TRBJ1-2; D is undetermined. V was pared by 1 base and J by 1 base, with 7 bases between. This CDR3 is built from 14 residues. The germline gives CDR1 LGHNA, CDR2 YSLEER.

The rearrangement joins TRBV4-2 to TRBJ1-2; TRBD1 matches at 10 bases. Looked up from germline, CDR1 is LGHNA and CDR2 is YNFKEQ. Germline trimming cut 0 bases from V and 6 bases from J; bases unmatched to any gene: 7. This CDR3 has 16 residues. The CDR3 DNA is TGTGCCAGCAGCCAAGAGACAGGGGGCGCGCTGAATGGCTACACCTTC. It encodes CASSQETGGALNGYTF.

The chain combines TRBV20-1 with TRBJ2-1; 9 bases map to TRBD1. With 3 bases clipped from V and 4 bases from J, the junction kept 7 bases outside the gene matches. CDR1 is DFQATT, CDR2 SNEGSKA, per germline (reference sequence). This CDR3 is built from 15 residues. Written as DNA, the CDR3 is TGCAGTGCTAGGAAGGCGACAGGGGGGTACAATGAGCAGTTCTTC. Translation: CSARKATGGYNEQFF.

CDR3 sequence: CASSLPEARPTQYF. Here the CDR3 DNA reads TGTGCCAGCAGCTTGCCGGAGGCTCGGCCGACCCAGTACTTC. The chain is built from TRBV5-6 and TRBJ2-5; tentative D call: TRBD2 (5 bases). The V and J ends lost 1 base and 7 bases respectively, with 14 bases between them. The CDR3 consists of 14 residues. CDR1 is SGHDT, CDR2 YYEEEE, per germline.

The J gene is TRBJ2-6, the V gene TRBV10-1; TRBD2 is a possible D gene (5 bases). Germline CDR1 and CDR2: WNHNN and SYGVQD (reference sequence). The CDR3 runs 15 residues. Trimming pared 3 bases from V and 0 bases from J, leaving 6 bases between. The DNA for the CDR3 is TGCGCCAGCAGTGACGGGGTCTCTGGGGCCAACGTCCTGACTTTC. Protein product: CASSDGVSGANVLTF.

This chain connects TRBV6-6 to TRBJ2-3; TRBD2 agrees at 9 bases. Germline lookup yields CDR1 MNHNY and CDR2 SVGAGI (reference sequence). J lost 6 bases, V lost 2 bases, and 9 bases had no gene match. This CDR3 comprises 16 residues. CDR3 amino acids: CASSYNGGGGADTQYF. CDR3 DNA: TGTGCCAGCAGTTACAATGGTGGCGGGGGGGCGGATACGCAGTATTTT.

V usage is TRBV28 and J usage is TRBJ1-1; weak D call: TRBD1 (5 bases). This CDR3 has 16 residues. CDR1 is MDHEN, CDR2 SYDVKM, per germline. V was clipped by 10 bases and J by 3 bases, with 24 bases between them. CDR3 DNA: TGTGCCACAAAGGACATATCCGCTCCTTGGGACACTGAAGCTTTCTTT. This sequence encodes CATKDISAPWDTEAFF.

This sequence joins TRBV14 and TRBJ1-4, with 12 bases fitting TRBD1. Trimming removed 4 bases from V and 8 bases from J; junction bases left unmatched: 11. The length of the CDR3 is 17 residues. CDR1 is SGHDN, CDR2 FVKESK, per germline. CDR3 DNA sequence: TGTGCCAGCAGCCTTCCCGGGACAGGGGGCGCATCGGAAAAACTGTTTTTT. Protein: CASSLPGTGGASEKLFF. Using reference TRBV14 and TRBJ1-4 for the parts outside the CDR3, the full variable domain is EAGVTQFPSHSVIEKGQTVTLRCDPISGHDNLYWYRRVMGKEIKFLLHFVKESKQDESGMPNNRFLAERTGGTYSTLKVQPAELEDSGVYFCASSLPGTGGASEKLFFGSGTQLSVL.

This chain uses TRBV5-1 with TRBJ2-7; the D call may be TRBD1 or TRBD2 (5 bases each). V was shortened by 1 base and J by 2 bases, with 13 bases between the two germline ends. Germline-derived CDR1 and CDR2 are SGHRS and YFSETQ. This CDR3 has 15 residues. The CDR3 sequence is CASSLISQGPYEQYF. The CDR3, as DNA: TGCGCCAGCAGCTTGATCTCTCAGGGACCCTACGAGCAGTACTTC.

V usage is TRBV11-2 and J usage is TRBJ2-2; 9 bases agree with TRBD1. J was trimmed by 2 bases and V by 6 bases; bases with no gene match: 13. The CDR3 runs to 18 residues. Germline lookup yields CDR1 SGHAT and CDR2 FQNNGV. The CDR3 spells CASRLPLGTGSNTGELFF. The CDR3 bases are TGTGCCAGCAGGCTCCCCCTGGGGACAGGGAGCAACACCGGGGAGCTGTTTTTT.

To note about this clonotype: The missing conserved phenylalanine or tryptophan at the end of this CDR3 makes a read error likely. As DNA, the CDR3 is TGCAGTGCTAGAGGGCACGCAATGAACACTGAAGCTTTCCTT. Translating gives CSARGHAMNTEAFL. The chain joins TRBV20-1 to TRBJ1-1; no clear D gene. CDR3 length equals 14 residues. The V end was cut by 1 base, the J end by 0 bases, with 9 bases between. From germline, CDR1 is DFQATT and CDR2 SNEGSKA (reference sequence).